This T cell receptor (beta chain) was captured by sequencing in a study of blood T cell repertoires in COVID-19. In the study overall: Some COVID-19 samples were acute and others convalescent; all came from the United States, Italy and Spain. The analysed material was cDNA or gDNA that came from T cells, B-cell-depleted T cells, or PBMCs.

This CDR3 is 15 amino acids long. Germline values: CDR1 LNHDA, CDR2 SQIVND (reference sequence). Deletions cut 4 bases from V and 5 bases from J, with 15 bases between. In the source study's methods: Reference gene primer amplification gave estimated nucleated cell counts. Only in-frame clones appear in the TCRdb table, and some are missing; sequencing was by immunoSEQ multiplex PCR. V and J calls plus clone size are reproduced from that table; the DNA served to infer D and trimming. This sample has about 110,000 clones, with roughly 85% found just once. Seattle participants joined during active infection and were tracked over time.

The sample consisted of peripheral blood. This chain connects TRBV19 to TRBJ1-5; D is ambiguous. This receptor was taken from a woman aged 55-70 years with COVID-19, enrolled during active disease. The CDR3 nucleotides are TGTGCCAGTAGTAGTCGGGAGGGTTGGGATCAGCCCCAGCATTTT. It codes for CASSSREGWDQPQHF.